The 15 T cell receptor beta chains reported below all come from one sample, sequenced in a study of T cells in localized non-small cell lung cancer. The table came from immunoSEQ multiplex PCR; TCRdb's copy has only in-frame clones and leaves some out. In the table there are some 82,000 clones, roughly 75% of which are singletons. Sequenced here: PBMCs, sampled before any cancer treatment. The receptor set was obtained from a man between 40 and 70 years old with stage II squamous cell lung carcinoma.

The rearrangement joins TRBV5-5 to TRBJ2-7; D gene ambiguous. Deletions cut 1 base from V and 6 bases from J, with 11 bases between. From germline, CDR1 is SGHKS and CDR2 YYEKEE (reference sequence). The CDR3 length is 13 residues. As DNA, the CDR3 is TGTGCCAGCAGCTTGTGGCTAGGGCGCGAGCAGTACTTC. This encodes CASSLWLGREQYF.

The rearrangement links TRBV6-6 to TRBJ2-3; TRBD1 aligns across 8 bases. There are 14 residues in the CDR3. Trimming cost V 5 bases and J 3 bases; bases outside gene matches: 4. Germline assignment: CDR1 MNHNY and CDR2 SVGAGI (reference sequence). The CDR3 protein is CASSTGQATDTQYF. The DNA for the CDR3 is TGTGCCAGCAGTACGGGACAGGCGACAGATACGCAGTATTTT.

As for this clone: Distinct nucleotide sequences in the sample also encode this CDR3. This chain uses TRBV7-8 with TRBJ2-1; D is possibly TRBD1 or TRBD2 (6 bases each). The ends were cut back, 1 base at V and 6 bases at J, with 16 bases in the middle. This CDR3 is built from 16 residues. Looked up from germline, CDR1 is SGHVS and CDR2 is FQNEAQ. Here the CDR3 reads CASSLGRGARSNEQFF. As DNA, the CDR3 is TGTGCCAGCAGCTTAGGGAGGGGGGCCCGATCCAATGAGCAGTTCTTC. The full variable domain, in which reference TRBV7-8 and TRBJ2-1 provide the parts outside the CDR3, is GAGVSQSPRYKVAKRGQDVALRCDPISGHVSLFWYQQALGQGPEFLTYFQNEAQLDKSGLPSDRFFAERPEGSVSTLKIQRTQQEDSAVYLCASSLGRGARSNEQFFGPGTRLTVL.

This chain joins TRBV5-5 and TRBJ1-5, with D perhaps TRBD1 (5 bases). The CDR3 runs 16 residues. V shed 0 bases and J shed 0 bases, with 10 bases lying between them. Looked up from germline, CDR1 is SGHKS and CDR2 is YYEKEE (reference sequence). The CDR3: CASSLEWGYSNQPQHF. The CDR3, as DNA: TGTGCCAGCAGCTTGGAGTGGGGCTATAGCAATCAGCCCCAGCATTTT.

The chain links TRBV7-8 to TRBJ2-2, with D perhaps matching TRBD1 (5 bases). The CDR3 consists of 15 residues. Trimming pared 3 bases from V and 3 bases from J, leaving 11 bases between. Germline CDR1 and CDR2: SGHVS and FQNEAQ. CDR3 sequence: CASSFLKGYTGELFF. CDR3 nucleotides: TGTGCCAGCAGCTTTTTGAAGGGGTACACCGGGGAGCTGTTTTTT.

The CDR3 loop is CASSLQAPSTDTQYF. The CDR3 nucleotides are TGTGCCAGCAGCCTCCAGGCCCCAAGCACAGATACGCAGTATTTT. The chain links TRBV27 to TRBJ2-3, with D unclear. The CDR3 has 15 amino acids. Germline V CDR1 and CDR2: MNHEY, SMNVEV (reference sequence). V lost 6 bases and J lost 0, with 13 bases in between.

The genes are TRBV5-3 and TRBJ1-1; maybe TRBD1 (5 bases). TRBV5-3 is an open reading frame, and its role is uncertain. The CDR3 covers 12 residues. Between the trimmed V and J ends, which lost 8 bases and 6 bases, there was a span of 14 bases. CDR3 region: CASSRDSPEAFF. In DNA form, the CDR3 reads TGTGCCAGCAGCAGAGACAGTCCTGAAGCTTTCTTT.

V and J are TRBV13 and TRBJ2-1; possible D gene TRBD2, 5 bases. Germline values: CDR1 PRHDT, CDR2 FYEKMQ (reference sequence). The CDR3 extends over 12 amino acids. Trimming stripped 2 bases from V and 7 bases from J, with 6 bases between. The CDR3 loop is CASSLWENEQFF. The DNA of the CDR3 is TGTGCCAGCAGCTTATGGGAGAATGAGCAGTTCTTC.

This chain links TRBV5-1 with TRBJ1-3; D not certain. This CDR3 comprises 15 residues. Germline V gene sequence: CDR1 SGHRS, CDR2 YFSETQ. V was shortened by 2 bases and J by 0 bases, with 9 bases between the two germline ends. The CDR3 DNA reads TGCGCCAGCAGCTTATCGGGGTTCTCTGGAAACACCATATATTTT. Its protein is CASSLSGFSGNTIYF.

CDR3 DNA sequence: TGTGCCTGGAGTGCAACAGGGAATCAGCCCCAGCATTTT. Translating gives CAWSATGNQPQHF. This sequence joins TRBV30 and TRBJ1-5, with D tentatively TRBD1 (6 bases). The V end was cut by 1 base, the J end by 4 bases, with 8 bases between. CDR3 length: 13 amino acids. Germline-derived CDR1 and CDR2 are GTSNPN and SVGIG (reference sequence).

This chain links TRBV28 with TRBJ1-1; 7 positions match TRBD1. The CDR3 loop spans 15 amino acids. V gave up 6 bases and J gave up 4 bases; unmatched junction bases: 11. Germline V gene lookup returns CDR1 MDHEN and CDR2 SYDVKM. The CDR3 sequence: CASSPRGAPGTEAFF. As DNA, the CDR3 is TGTGCCAGCAGCCCCAGGGGGGCCCCGGGCACTGAAGCTTTCTTT.

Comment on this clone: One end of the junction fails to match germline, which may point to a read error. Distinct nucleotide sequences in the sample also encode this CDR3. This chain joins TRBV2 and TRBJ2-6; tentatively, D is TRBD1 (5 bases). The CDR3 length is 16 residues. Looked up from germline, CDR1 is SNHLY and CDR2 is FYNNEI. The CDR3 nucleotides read TGTGCCAGCAGTACCGACAGAAACTCTGGAGCCAACGTCCTGACTTTC. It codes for CASSTDRNSGANVLTF.

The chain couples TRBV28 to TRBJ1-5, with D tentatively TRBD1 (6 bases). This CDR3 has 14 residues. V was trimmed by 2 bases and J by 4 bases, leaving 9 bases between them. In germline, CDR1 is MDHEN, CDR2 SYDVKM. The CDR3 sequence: CASSLQQGNQPQHF. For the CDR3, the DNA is TGTGCCAGCAGTTTACAACAGGGAAATCAGCCCCAGCATTTT.

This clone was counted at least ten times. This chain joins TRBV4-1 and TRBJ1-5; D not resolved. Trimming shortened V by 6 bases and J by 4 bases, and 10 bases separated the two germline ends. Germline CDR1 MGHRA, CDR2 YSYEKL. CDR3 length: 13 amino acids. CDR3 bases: TGCGCCAGCAGTCGGCAGGCAAATCAGCCCCAGCATTTT. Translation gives CASSRQANQPQHF.

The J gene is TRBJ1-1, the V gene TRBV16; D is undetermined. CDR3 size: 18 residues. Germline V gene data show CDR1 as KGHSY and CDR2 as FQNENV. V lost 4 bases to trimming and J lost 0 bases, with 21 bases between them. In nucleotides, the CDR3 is TGTGCCAGCAGCCCCCAGAGAGGTCAGAGTAAAATGAACACTGAAGCTTTCTTT. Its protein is CASSPQRGQSKMNTEAFF. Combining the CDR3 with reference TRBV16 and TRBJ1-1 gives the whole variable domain GEEVAQTPKHLVRGEGQKAKLYCAPIKGHSYVFWYQQVLKNEFKFLISFQNENVFDETGMPKERFSAKCLPNSPCSLEIQATKLEDSAVYFCASSPQRGQSKMNTEAFFGQGTRLTVV.